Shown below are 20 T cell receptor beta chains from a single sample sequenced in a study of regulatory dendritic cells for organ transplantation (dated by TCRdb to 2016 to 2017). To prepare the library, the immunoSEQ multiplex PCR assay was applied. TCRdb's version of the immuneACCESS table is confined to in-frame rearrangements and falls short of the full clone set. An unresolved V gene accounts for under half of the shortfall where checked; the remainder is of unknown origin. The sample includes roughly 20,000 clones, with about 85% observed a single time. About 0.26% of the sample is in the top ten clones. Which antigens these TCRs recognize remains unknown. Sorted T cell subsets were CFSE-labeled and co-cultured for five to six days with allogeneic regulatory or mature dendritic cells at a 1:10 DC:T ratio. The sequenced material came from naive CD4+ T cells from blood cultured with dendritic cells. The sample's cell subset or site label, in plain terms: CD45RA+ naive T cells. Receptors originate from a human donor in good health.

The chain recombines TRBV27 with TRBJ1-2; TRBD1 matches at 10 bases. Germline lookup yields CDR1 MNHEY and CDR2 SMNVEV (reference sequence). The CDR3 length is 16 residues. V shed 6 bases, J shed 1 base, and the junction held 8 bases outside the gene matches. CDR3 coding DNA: TGTGCCAGCAGCCCATACTGGGACAGGGGTAACTATGGCTACACCTTC. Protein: CASSPYWDRGNYGYTF.

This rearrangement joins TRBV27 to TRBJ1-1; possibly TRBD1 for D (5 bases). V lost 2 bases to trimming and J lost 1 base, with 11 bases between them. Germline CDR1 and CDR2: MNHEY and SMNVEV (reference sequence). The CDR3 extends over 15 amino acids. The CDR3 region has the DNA TGTGCCAGCAGTTTACTATCCCAGGGGAACACTGAAGCTTTCTTT. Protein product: CASSLLSQGNTEAFF.

The CDR3 loop reads CASSGGRLAAYQETQYF. CDR3 coding DNA: TGTGCCAGTAGTGGGGGGAGACTAGCGGCGTACCAAGAGACCCAGTACTTC. The gene calls are TRBV19 and TRBJ2-5, with 9 bases lining up with TRBD2. V gave up 5 bases and J gave up 0 bases; unmatched junction bases: 10. The CDR3 is 17 amino acids. Germline V gene sequence: CDR1 LNHDA, CDR2 SQIVND (reference sequence).

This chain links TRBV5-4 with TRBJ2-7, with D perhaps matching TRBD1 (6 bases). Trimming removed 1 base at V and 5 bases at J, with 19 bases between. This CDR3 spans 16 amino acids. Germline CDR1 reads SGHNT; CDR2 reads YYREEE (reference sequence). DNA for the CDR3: TGTGCCAGCAGCTTGCTTAGGGGAGACAGGCCTCACGAGCAGTACTTC. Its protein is CASSLLRGDRPHEQYF.

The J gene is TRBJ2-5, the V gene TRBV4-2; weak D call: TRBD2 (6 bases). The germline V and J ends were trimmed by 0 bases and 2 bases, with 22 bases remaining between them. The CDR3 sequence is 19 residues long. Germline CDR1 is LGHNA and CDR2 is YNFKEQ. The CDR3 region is CASSQERGGAKKRQETQYF. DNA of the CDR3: TGTGCCAGCAGCCAAGAACGAGGAGGGGCTAAGAAACGGCAAGAGACCCAGTACTTC.

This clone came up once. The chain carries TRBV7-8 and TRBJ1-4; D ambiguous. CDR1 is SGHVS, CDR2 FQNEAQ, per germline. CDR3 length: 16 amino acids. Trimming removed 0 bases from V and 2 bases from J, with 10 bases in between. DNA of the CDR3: TGTGCCAGCAGCTTAGCGTGGGCAGCTACTAATGAAAAACTGTTTTTT. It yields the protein CASSLAWAATNEKLFF.

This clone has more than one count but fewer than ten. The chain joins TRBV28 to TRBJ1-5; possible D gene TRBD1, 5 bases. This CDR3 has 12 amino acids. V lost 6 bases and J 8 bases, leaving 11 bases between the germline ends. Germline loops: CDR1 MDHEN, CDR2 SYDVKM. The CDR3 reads CASSAGTKPQHF. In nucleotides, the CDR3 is TGTGCCAGCAGCGCCGGGACTAAGCCCCAGCATTTT.

For the CDR3, the DNA is TGTGCCTGGAGTCTTAGAGACAGGGACACCGGGGAGCTGTTTTTT. Translating gives CAWSLRDRDTGELFF. The chain has TRBV30 and TRBJ2-2; 7 bases are shared with TRBD1. Germline loops: CDR1 GTSNPN, CDR2 SVGIG (reference sequence). The CDR3 covers 15 residues. The trim removed 2 bases at V and 3 bases at J, leaving 6 bases unmatched.

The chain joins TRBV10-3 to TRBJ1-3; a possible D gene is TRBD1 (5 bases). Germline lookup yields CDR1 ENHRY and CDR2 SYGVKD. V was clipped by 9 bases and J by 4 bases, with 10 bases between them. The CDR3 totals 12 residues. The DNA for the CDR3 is TGTGCCATGGGGGACGGCGGAAACACCATATATTTT. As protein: CAMGDGGNTIYF.

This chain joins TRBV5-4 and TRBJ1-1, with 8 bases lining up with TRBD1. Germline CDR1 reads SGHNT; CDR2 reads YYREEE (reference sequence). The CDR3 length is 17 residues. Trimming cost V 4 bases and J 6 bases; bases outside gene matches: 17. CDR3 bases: TGTGCCAGCAGCGGGCGGACAGGGACACTCATGCGGTCTGAAGCTTTCTTT. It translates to CASSGRTGTLMRSEAFF.

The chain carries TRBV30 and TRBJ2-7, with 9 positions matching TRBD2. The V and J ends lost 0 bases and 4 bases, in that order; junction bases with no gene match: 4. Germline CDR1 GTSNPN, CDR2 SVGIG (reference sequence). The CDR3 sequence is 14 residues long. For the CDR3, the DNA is TGTGCCTGGAGTGTTCTAGCGGGGCAATACGAGCAGTACTTC. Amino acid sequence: CAWSVLAGQYEQYF.

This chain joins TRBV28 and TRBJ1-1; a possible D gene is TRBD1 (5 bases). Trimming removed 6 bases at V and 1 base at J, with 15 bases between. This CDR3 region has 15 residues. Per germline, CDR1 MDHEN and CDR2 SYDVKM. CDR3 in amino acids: CASRIPGGTNTEAFF. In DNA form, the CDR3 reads TGTGCCAGCAGAATTCCGGGGGGTACGAACACTGAAGCTTTCTTT.

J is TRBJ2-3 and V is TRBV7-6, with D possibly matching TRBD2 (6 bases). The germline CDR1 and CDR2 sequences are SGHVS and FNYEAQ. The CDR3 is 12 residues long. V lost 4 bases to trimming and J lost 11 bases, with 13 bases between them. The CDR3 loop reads CASSSTVGGQYF. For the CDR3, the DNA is TGTGCCAGCAGCTCGACCGTGGGGGGGCAGTATTTT.

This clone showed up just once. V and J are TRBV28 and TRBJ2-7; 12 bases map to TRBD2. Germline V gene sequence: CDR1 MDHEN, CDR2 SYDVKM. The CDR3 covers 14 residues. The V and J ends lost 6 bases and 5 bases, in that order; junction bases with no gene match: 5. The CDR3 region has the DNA TGTGCCAGCAGCAGACTAGCGGGAGACCACGAGCAGTACTTC. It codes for CASSRLAGDHEQYF.

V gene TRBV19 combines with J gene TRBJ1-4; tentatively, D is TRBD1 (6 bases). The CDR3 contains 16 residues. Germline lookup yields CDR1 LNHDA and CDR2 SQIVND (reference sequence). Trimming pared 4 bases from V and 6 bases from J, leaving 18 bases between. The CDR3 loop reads CASSRRQGRGDEKLFF. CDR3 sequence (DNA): TGTGCCAGTAGTAGGCGGCAGGGGCGGGGTGATGAAAAACTGTTTTTT.

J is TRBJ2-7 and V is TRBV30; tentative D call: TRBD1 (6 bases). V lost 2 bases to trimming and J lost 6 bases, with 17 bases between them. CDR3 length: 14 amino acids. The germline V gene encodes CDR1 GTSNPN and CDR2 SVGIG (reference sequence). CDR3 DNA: TGTGCCTGGAGTACCCTAGCATTAGGGGGCGAGCAGTACTTC. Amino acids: CAWSTLALGGEQYF.

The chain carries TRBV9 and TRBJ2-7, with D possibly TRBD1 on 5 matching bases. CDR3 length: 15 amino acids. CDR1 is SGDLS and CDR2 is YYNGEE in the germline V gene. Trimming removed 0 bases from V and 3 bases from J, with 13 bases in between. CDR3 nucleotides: TGTGCCAGCAGCGTAGATCAGGGTAACGTCTACGAGCAGTACTTC. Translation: CASSVDQGNVYEQYF.

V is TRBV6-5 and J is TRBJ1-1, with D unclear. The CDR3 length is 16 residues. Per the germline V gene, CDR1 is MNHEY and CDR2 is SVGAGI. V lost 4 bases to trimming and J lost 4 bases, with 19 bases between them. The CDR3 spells CASSSLLSGRPTEAFF. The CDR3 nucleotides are TGTGCCAGCAGTTCCCTGTTGTCCGGCAGGCCCACTGAAGCTTTCTTT.

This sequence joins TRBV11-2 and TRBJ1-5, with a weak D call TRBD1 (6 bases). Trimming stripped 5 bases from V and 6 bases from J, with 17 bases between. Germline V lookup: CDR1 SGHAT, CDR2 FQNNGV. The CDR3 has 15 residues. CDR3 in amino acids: CASSRGGAFGQPQHF. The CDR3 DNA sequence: TGTGCCAGCAGCCGCGGGGGGGCGTTCGGTCAGCCCCAGCATTTT.

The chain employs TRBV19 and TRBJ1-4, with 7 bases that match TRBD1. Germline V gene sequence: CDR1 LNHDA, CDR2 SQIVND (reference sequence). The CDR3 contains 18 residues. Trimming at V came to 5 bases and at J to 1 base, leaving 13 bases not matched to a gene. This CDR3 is CASSPWTGLWGTNEKLFF. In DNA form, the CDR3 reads TGTGCCAGTAGTCCCTGGACAGGCCTCTGGGGAACTAATGAAAAACTGTTTTTT.